The entry below gives a single T cell receptor (beta chain) sequence along with its context. The sample holds a few counts of this clonotype. It lacks a known antigen. Base-call qualities are not available, and no considerably larger clone is one nucleotide away. Sequences SGHTA (CDR1) and FQGNSA (CDR2) are obtained from the germline V gene. Deletion took 10 bases off V and 4 bases off J, with a span of 19 bases between the germline ends. The CDR3 measures 14 amino acids from cysteine to phenylalanine. The CDR3 DNA has 42 bases and is translated from base 1. Data came from an Illumina HiSeq 2500. Quantitative 5'-RACE with molecular barcodes was the method used to prepare the TCR beta libraries. The paper's processing steps were these. A new computational method, built on a probabilistic model of VDJ rearrangement, was used to identify disease-linked TCR variants. TCRdb applied fastp at Q25 and MiXCR to the public reads, then kept only in-frame beta chains. Each CDR3 protein gets just one entry, which takes the most common genes and DNA from the rows behind it. The V and J calls, along with clone size, are taken from TCRdb and not from the paper's own processing. The sample has some 95,000 distinct CDR3 sequences on record, about 8.1% of them singletons. The ten largest clones take up just over 5% of the sample.

The data were taken from a study of CD8 T cells in ankylosing spondylitis (TCRdb year 2017). General notes on the study: The study set out to find disease-linked TCR variants by profiling T cell receptor beta repertoires in ankylosing spondylitis patients and healthy donors. The full study cohort comprised about 24 ankylosing spondylitis patients and approximately 100 healthy donors. Peripheral blood samples were taken, and synovial fluid was additionally collected from ankylosing spondylitis patients. General conclusions and limits of the study: According to the report, matched synovial fluid samples from ankylosing spondylitis patients were significantly enriched for the disease-linked clones. Blood from ankylosing spondylitis patients appeared to be characterized by a TCR beta motif composed of under 10 highly homologous amino acid variants. The disease-linked clones showed a CD8+ phenotype and occurred at relatively low frequencies in peripheral blood. Some motif variants were previously reported in synovial fluid and blood of reactive arthritis patients, suggesting common disease-initiation mechanisms.

This sequence originates from a male donor with ankylosing spondylitis or in good health (not recorded which). The rearranged segments are TRBV7-2 and TRBJ1-2, with TRBD1 perhaps the D gene, on 6 matching bases. Sequencing used blood, either unsorted or a sorted T cell fraction (not recorded which). The CDR3 region: CAKTGGALAYGYTF. DNA sequence: TGTGCCAAAACGGGGGGGGCGCTAGCCTATGGCTACACCTTC.